This T cell receptor (beta chain) stems from a study of blood T cell repertoires in COVID-19. Looking at the study overall: COVID-19 samples, acute and convalescent, were from the United States, Italy and Spain. The cDNA or gDNA used as material had been derived from T cells, B-cell-depleted T cells, or PBMCs.

Germline values: CDR1 GTSNPN, CDR2 SVGIG (reference sequence). CDR3 size: 14 residues. V shed 0 bases and J shed 8 bases, with 13 bases lying between them. Per the authors' pipeline: The assay estimated nucleated cells by amplifying reference gene primers. Data came from immunoSEQ multiplex PCR; TCRdb stores just in-frame clones and leaves some out. V and J calls plus clone size are reproduced from that table; the DNA served to infer D and trimming. The repertoire holds fewer than 200,000 clones, with around 89% as singletons. The sequenced sample was peripheral blood. The sequence was obtained from a man between 60 and 75 years old with acute or convalescent COVID-19. The rearrangement links TRBV30 to TRBJ1-4; TRBD1 might be the D (6 bases). The CDR3 protein is CAWSVGGRPEKLFF. CDR3 sequence (DNA): TGTGCCTGGAGTGTAGGGGGACGGCCAGAAAAACTGTTTTTT.